These 17 T cell receptor beta chains were all obtained from the same sample, sequenced in a study of T cell changes during pregnancy in multiple sclerosis. Libraries were prepared by immunoSEQ multiplex PCR; TCRdb keeps only in-frame clonotypes and omits some of them. Among approximately 60,000 clones, 80% to 95% were seen once, and the ten largest hold almost 6.5%. The input for sequencing was peripheral blood, taken in the third trimester of pregnancy. These receptors were obtained from a female donor in good health, enrolled as a control in a pregnancy study.

To note about this clone: A junction end diverges from the germline sequence, so it may reflect a read error. The chain uses TRBV9 and TRBJ2-7; 14 nucleotides agree with TRBD2. The germline V gene has CDR1 SGDLS and CDR2 YYNGEE. The length of the CDR3 is 15 residues. CDR3 region: CASSVDGTSGGPSVW. In DNA, the CDR3 is TGTGCCAGCAGCGTAGATGGGACTAGCGGGGGACCTTCCGTTTGG.

The rearrangement joins TRBV30 to TRBJ1-1, with D hard to call. CDR1 and CDR2 (germline): GTSNPN, SVGIG (reference sequence). Trimming shortened V by 0 bases and J by 5 bases, and 7 bases separated the two germline ends. The CDR3 is made up of 12 amino acids. This CDR3 is CAWSVLGTEAFF. The CDR3 region has the DNA TGTGCCTGGAGTGTCCTCGGTACTGAAGCTTTCTTT.

The rearrangement joins TRBV19 to TRBJ2-7, with 7 bases matching TRBD2. CDR3 length equals 14 residues. Germline CDR1 is LNHDA and CDR2 is SQIVND (reference sequence). After removal of 8 bases from V and 4 bases from J, the junction contained 11 bases not matched to a gene. The CDR3 loop is CASSGPSGVYEQYF. DNA for the CDR3: TGTGCCAGTTCCGGGCCTAGCGGAGTATACGAGCAGTACTTC. Full variable domain (missing parts from reference TRBV19 and TRBJ2-7): DGGITQSPKYLFRKEGQNVTLSCEQNLNHDAMYWYRQDPGQGLRLIYYSQIVNDFQKGDIAEGYSVSREKKESFPLTVTSAQKNPTAFYLCASSGPSGVYEQYFGPGTRLTVT.

CDR3 sequence: CASRGGVWDEKLFF. CDR3 sequence (DNA): TGTGCCAGCAGGGGAGGGGTCTGGGATGAAAAACTGTTTTTT. The gene calls are TRBV6-1 and TRBJ1-4, with D possibly matching TRBD1 (5 bases). The ends were cut back, 6 bases at V and 6 bases at J, with 14 bases in the middle. The CDR3 loop spans 14 amino acids. Germline V lookup: CDR1 MNHNS, CDR2 SASEGT.

This chain connects TRBV7-8 to TRBJ1-5, with D unresolved. The CDR3 consists of 15 residues. Germline loops: CDR1 SGHVS, CDR2 FQNEAQ. The V end lost 3 bases, the J end lost 4 bases, and 13 bases lay between the germline ends. The CDR3 DNA sequence: TGTGCCAGCAGCTTCAGAGGGCTAGGGAATCAGCCCCAGCATTTT. It translates to CASSFRGLGNQPQHF.

The chain employs TRBV13 and TRBJ2-5; 7 bases line up with TRBD2. V was pared by 2 bases and J by 3 bases, with 3 bases of the junction left unmatched. Looked up from germline, CDR1 is PRHDT and CDR2 is FYEKMQ (reference sequence). CDR3 length: 14 residues. The CDR3 loop is CASSLRLAEETQYF. In DNA form, the CDR3 reads TGTGCCAGCAGCTTAAGGCTAGCGGAAGAGACCCAGTACTTC. The full variable domain, completed using reference TRBV13 and TRBJ2-5, is AAGVIQSPRHLIKEKRETATLKCYPIPRHDTVYWYQQGPGQDPQFLISFYEKMQSDKGSIPDRFSAQQFSDYHSELNMSSLELGDSALYFCASSLRLAEETQYFGPGTRLLVL.

V is TRBV4-3 and J is TRBJ2-7; 11 nucleotides match TRBD1. The germline V gene encodes CDR1 LGHNA and CDR2 YSLEER. CDR3 length equals 16 residues. Trimming cost V 3 bases and J 3 bases; bases outside gene matches: 7. The chain's CDR3 is CASSQGGTGGIYEQYF. CDR3 sequence (DNA): TGCGCCAGCAGCCAGGGAGGGACAGGGGGAATCTACGAGCAGTACTTC.

The J gene is TRBJ2-1, the V gene TRBV15, with D maybe TRBD2 (5 bases). This CDR3 comprises 14 residues. V was shortened by 1 base and J by 8 bases, with 12 bases between the two germline ends. Per the germline V gene, CDR1 is LNHNV and CDR2 is YYDKDF (reference sequence). CDR3 sequence reads: CATSRGFGVDEQFF. The CDR3 DNA is TGTGCCACCAGCAGAGGATTCGGGGTAGATGAGCAGTTCTTC. Drawing the rest from reference TRBV15 and TRBJ2-1, the complete variable domain is DAMVIQNPRYQVTQFGKPVTLSCSQTLNHNVMYWYQQKSSQAPKLLFHYYDKDFNNEADTPDNFQSRRPNTSFCFLDIRSPGLGDTAMYLCATSRGFGVDEQFFGPGTRLTVL.

The gene calls are TRBV6-5 and TRBJ2-1; maybe TRBD2 (5 bases). The germline gives CDR1 MNHEY, CDR2 SVGAGI. The V end lost 7 bases, the J end lost 1 base, and 11 bases lay between the germline ends. The CDR3 has 14 residues. The CDR3 DNA reads as TGTGCCAGCAAGGAGGATGGGTCCTACAATGAGCAGTTCTTC. Its protein product is CASKEDGSYNEQFF.

The chain couples TRBV5-4 to TRBJ1-1; perhaps TRBD1 as D (5 bases). V was pared by 2 bases and J by 4 bases, with 9 bases between. The CDR3 is 13 amino acids. Germline V gene data show CDR1 as SGHNT and CDR2 as YYREEE (reference sequence). The CDR3 DNA sequence: TGTGCCAGCAGCTTAGACAGCGTCACTGAAGCTTTCTTT. It yields the protein CASSLDSVTEAFF.

The chain joins TRBV19 to TRBJ1-1; no firm D call. CDR1 and CDR2 (germline): LNHDA, SQIVND (reference sequence). The length of the CDR3 is 13 residues. The V end was cut by 7 bases, the J end by 4 bases, with 13 bases between. CDR3 DNA sequence: TGTGCCAGTAACCAACGGGGTGGCACTGAAGCTTTCTTT. Its protein product is CASNQRGGTEAFF.

The chain has TRBV18 and TRBJ1-1; D gene unclear. The CDR3 runs 12 residues. With 8 bases removed from V and 0 bases from J, the gap between germline ends came to 7 bases. Germline V gene lookup returns CDR1 KGHSH and CDR2 LQKENI. The CDR3 spells CASAGMNTEAFF. The DNA of the CDR3 is TGTGCCAGCGCGGGCATGAACACTGAAGCTTTCTTT.

V is TRBV2 and J is TRBJ2-7; D not certain. The CDR3 length is 11 residues. Germline V gene lookup returns CDR1 SNHLY and CDR2 FYNNEI. V lost 4 bases to trimming and J lost 2 bases, with 3 bases between them. This CDR3 reads CASSGAYEQYF. The CDR3 DNA sequence: TGTGCCAGCAGTGGAGCCTACGAGCAGTACTTC.

V gene TRBV10-3 combines with J gene TRBJ2-2, with D uncertain. This CDR3 contains 16 residues. Trimming left V 5 bases short and J 0 bases short, with 13 bases between. Germline V lookup: CDR1 ENHRY, CDR2 SYGVKD. CDR3 sequence reads: CAISRRPDANTGELFF. DNA for the CDR3: TGTGCCATCAGTAGGCGGCCAGACGCGAACACCGGGGAGCTGTTTTTT.

The chain carries TRBV23-1 and TRBJ1-1; D is ambiguous. TRBV23-1 is labeled an ORF, and its function is uncertain. V shed 7 bases and J shed 1 base, with 31 bases lying between them. The CDR3 has 20 residues. The CDR3 bases are TGCGCCAGCAAGAGAGACGGCCAACCGGGTTCGCCCACGCGGAACACTGAAGCTTTCTTT. It encodes CASKRDGQPGSPTRNTEAFF.

This clone was found once. The CDR3 region is CASGSRNTIYF. CDR3 bases: TGTGCCAGCGGGAGTAGAAACACCATATATTTT. The genes are TRBV28 and TRBJ1-3; D is uncertain. The V end lost 8 bases, the J end lost 5 bases, and 7 bases lay between the germline ends. CDR1 and CDR2 from the germline V gene are MDHEN and SYDVKM. The CDR3 loop spans 11 amino acids.

This sequence joins TRBV25-1 and TRBJ2-7, with 9 bases matching TRBD2. CDR1 MGHDK and CDR2 SYGVNS come from the germline V gene. The trim removed 5 bases at V and 2 bases at J, leaving 13 bases unmatched. The CDR3 totals 17 residues. The CDR3 bases are TGTGCCAGCAGTCCACCAGCGGGGCCTAGCGGGGCCTACGAGCAGTACTTC. Its protein is CASSPPAGPSGAYEQYF.